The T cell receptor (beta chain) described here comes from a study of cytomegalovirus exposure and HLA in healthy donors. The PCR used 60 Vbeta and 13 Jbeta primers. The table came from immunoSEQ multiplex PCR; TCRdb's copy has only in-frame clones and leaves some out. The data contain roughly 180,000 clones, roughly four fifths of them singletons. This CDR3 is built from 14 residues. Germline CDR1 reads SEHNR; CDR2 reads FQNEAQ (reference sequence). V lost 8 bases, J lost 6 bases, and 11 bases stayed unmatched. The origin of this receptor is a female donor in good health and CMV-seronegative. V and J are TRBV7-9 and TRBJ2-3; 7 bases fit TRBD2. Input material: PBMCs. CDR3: CASDEGRVVDTQYF. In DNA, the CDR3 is TGTGCCAGCGATGAAGGGAGGGTAGTGGATACGCAGTATTTT.